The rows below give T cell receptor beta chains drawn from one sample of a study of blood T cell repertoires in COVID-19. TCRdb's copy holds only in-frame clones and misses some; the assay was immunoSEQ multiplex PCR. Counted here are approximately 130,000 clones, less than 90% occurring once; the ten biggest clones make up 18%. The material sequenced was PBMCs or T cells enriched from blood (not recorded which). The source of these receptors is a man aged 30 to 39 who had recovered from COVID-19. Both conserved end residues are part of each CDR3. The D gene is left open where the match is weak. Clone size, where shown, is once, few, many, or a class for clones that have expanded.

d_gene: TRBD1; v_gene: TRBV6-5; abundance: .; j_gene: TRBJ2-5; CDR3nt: TGTGCCAGCAGTTCACCGGGACAGCAAGAGACCCAGTACTTC; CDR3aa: CASSSPGQQETQYF
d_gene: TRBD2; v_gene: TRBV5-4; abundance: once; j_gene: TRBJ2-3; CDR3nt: TGTGCCAGCTCGAAGGCTAGCGGGAGCACAGATACGCAGTATTTT; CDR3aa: CASSKASGSTDTQYF
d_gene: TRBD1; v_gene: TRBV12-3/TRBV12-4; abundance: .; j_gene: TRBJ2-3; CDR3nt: TGTGCCAGCAGTGGACAGGGGAGGGATACGCAGTATTTT; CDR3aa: CASSGQGRDTQYF
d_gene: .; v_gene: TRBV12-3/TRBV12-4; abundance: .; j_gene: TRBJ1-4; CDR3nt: TGTGCCAGCAGTAGCAACAGGGAAAAACTGTTTTTT; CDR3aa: CASSSNREKLFF
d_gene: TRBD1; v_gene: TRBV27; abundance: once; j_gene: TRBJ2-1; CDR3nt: TGTGCCAGCAGTTTAGTGACAGGGAAAAACAATGAGCAGTTCTTC; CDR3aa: CASSLVTGKNNEQFF
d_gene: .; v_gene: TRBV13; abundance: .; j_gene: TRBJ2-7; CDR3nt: TGTGCCAGCAGCTTAGGCCGGGACACCTTCTACGAGCAGTACTTC; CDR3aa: CASSLGRDTFYEQYF
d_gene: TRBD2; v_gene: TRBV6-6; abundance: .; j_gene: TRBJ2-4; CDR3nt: TGTGCCAGCAGTTACTCCGGCGGGGGGGCCAAAAACATTCAGTACTTC; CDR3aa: CASSYSGGGAKNIQYF
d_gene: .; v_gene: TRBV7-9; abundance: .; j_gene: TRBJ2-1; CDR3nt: TGTGCCAGCAGCTTGTTTGAAAAGGGCAGGGTGGTGAATGAGCAGTTCTTC; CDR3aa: CASSLFEKGRVVNEQFF
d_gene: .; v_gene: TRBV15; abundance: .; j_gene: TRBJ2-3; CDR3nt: TGTGCCACCCTCGGGACAGATACGCAGTATTTT; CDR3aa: CATLGTDTQYF
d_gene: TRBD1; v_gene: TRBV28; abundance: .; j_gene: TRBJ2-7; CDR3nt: TGTGCCAGCAAACCAGGGGGCTATTACGAGCAGTACTTC; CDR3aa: CASKPGGYYEQYF
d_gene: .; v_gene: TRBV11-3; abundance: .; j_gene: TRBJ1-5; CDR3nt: TGTGCCAGCAGCTTAGGGCGGTTTCTGACAGACCATAGCAATCAGCCCCAGCATTTT; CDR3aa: CASSLGRFLTDHSNQPQHF
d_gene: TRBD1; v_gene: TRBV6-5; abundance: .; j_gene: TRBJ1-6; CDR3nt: TGTGCCAGCAGTCTGGGACAGGGACGTTCACCCCTCCACTTT; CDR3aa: CASSLGQGRSPLHF
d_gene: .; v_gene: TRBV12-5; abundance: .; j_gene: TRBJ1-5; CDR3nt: TGTGCTAGTGGTTTGGACTATCAGCCCCAGCATTTT; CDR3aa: CASGLDYQPQHF
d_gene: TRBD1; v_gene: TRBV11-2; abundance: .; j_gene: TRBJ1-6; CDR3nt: TGTGCCAGCAGATCGACAGGGGGCCCCTATAATTCACCCCTCCACTTT; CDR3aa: CASRSTGGPYNSPLHF
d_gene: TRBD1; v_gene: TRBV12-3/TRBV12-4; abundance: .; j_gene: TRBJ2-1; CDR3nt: TGTGCCAGCAGTTTGGGGACAGGGTATGAGCAGTTCTTC; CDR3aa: CASSLGTGYEQFF
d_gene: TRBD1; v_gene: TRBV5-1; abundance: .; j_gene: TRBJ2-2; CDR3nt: TGCGCCAGCAGCTCGGGAACCGGGACAGTAAACACCGGGGAGCTGTTTTTT; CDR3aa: CASSSGTGTVNTGELFF
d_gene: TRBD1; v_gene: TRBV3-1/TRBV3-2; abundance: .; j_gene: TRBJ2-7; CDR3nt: TGTGCCAGCAGCCAACCCCGGGACAGGGGGCTCGAGCAGTACTTC; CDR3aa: CASSQPRDRGLEQYF
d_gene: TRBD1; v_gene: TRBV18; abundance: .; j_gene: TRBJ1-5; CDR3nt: TGTGCCAGCTCACCAGGGACAGGGGGCGGTCAGCCCCAGCATTTT; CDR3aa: CASSPGTGGGQPQHF
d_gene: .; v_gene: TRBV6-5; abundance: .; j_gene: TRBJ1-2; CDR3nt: TGTGCCAGCAGCGCAGATAACTATGGCTACACCTTC; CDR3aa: CASSADNYGYTF
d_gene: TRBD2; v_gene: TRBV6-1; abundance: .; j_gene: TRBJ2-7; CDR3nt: TGTGCCAGCAGGGCGACTAGCGTGAGTTCCTACGAGCAGTACTTC; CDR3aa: CASRATSVSSYEQYF
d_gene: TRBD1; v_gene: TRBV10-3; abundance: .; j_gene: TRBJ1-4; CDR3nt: TGTGCCATCAGTGAGTGGGAGACAGGGGCGTTTGAAAAACTGTTTTTT; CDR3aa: CAISEWETGAFEKLFF